Presented here are 22 T cell receptor beta chains from one specimen sequenced in a study of T cells in Graves' hyperthyroidism and ophthalmopathy. Amplified TCR beta CDR3 regions derived from RNA transcripts. The TCR CDR3 was amplified in a first-round RT-PCR using the HTBI primer set. TCRdb redid the calling of the multiplex PCR reads with MiXCR, one entry per CDR3 protein. Of roughly 400,000 distinct CDR3 sequences listed, around 15% are singletons. Material for sequencing was blood. These receptor sequences come from a middle-aged man with Graves' ophthalmopathy.

This clonotype has a count of ten or more. This chain connects TRBV27 to TRBJ1-1, with TRBD1 identical over 7 bases. Germline trimming cut 3 bases from V and 4 bases from J; bases unmatched to any gene: 2. CDR1 and CDR2 from the germline V gene are MNHEY and SMNVEV (reference sequence). This CDR3 has 13 residues. The CDR3: CASSFRTGTEAFF. CDR3 nucleotides: TGTGCCAGCAGTTTTCGGACAGGCACTGAAGCTTTCTTT.

This clonotype occurred many times. The chain links TRBV28 to TRBJ1-1; no reliable D call. Germline V gene lookup returns CDR1 MDHEN and CDR2 SYDVKM. V was shortened by 3 bases and J by 7 bases, with 18 bases between the two germline ends. This CDR3 has 15 residues. The DNA for the CDR3 is TGTGCCAGCAGTTTGTCCGGGCCCCCCGGCGGTGAAGCTTTCTTT. Translating gives CASSLSGPPGGEAFF. The full variable domain, completed using reference TRBV28 and TRBJ1-1, is DVKVTQSSRYLVKRTGEKVFLECVQDMDHENMFWYRQDPGLGLRLIYFSYDVKMKEKGDIPEGYSVSREKKERFSLILESASTNQTSMYLCASSLSGPPGGEAFFGQGTRLTVV.

This clonotype appeared a few times. CDR3 nucleotide sequence: TGTGCCAGCATCGCCGCCGGGACAGGCTTCTCCTACGAGCAGTACTTC. It yields the protein CASIAAGTGFSYEQYF. The genes are TRBV6-1 and TRBJ2-7; 8 positions match TRBD1. V lost 7 bases, J lost 0 bases, and 11 bases stayed unmatched. The CDR3 runs to 16 residues. The germline gives CDR1 MNHNS, CDR2 SASEGT.

This clonotype occurred many times. The V and J genes are TRBV28 and TRBJ2-3; D is undetermined. V was cut by 5 bases and J by 3 bases, with 9 bases left in between. The length of the CDR3 is 13 residues. Germline CDR1 reads MDHEN; CDR2 reads SYDVKM. The CDR3 here is CASSLHGTDTQYF. CDR3 nucleotides: TGTGCCAGCAGTCTACATGGTACAGATACGCAGTATTTT.

The count of this clonotype is one. This sequence may be a read error, since a much larger clone differs from it by one base. The chain employs TRBV29-1 and TRBJ2-1; D uncertain. Germline CDR1 SQVTM, CDR2 ANQGSEA. The CDR3 is 12 amino acids. V lost 1 base, J lost 6 bases, and 7 bases lay in between. The CDR3 region is CSVEVGFNEQFF. In nucleotides, the CDR3 is TGCAGCGTTGAAGTAGGGTTCAATGAGCAGTTCTTC.

This clonotype was picked up many times. The V and J genes are TRBV2 and TRBJ1-6, with D perhaps matching TRBD1 (6 bases). The CDR3 runs to 17 residues. Germline V gene lookup returns CDR1 SNHLY and CDR2 FYNNEI. V dropped 4 bases and J dropped 7 bases, with 20 bases sitting between them. This chain's CDR3 is CASSAIIRGQTNSPLHF. CDR3 nucleotide sequence: TGTGCCAGCAGTGCAATTATTAGGGGACAAACAAATTCACCCCTCCACTTT.

This clonotype was observed many times. The chain recombines TRBV24-1 with TRBJ1-4; D perhaps matches TRBD1 (6 bases). V lost 7 bases and J lost 7, with 18 bases in between. In germline, CDR1 is KGHDR, CDR2 SFDVKD. The CDR3 runs to 15 residues. The CDR3 region has the DNA TGTGCCACCAGCTCCCCAGGGGAAGGGGTTGAAAAACTGTTTTTT. Translating gives CATSSPGEGVEKLFF.

This clonotype was recorded at least ten times. The chain carries TRBV24-1 and TRBJ2-3, with TRBD2 matching over 7 bases. The CDR3 loop spans 15 amino acids. With 5 bases clipped from V and 5 bases from J, the junction kept 9 bases outside the gene matches. CDR1 is KGHDR, CDR2 SFDVKD, per germline. CDR3 residues: CATSAEAGIRDTQYF. Here the CDR3 DNA reads TGTGCCACCAGTGCAGAAGCGGGAATCAGAGATACGCAGTATTTT.

This clonotype has at least ten counts. V is TRBV28 and J is TRBJ1-5; no clear D gene. The CDR3 spans 15 residues. Trimming took 2 bases from V and 10 from J, leaving 18 bases between them. Germline lookup yields CDR1 MDHEN and CDR2 SYDVKM. The CDR3 coding sequence is TGTGCCAGCAGTTTAGGTGGCGACCTTGCCTTTCCCCAGCATTTT. Protein: CASSLGGDLAFPQHF.

This clonotype was observed many times. V gene TRBV3-1 combines with J gene TRBJ2-7; 10 bases agree with TRBD2. Losses at the gene ends were 0 bases for V and 5 bases for J; bases not matched to a gene: 7. The CDR3 consists of 16 residues. The germline V gene encodes CDR1 LGHDT and CDR2 YNNKEL (reference sequence). The CDR3 here is CASSQDPLLAGDEQYF. The CDR3 region has the DNA TGTGCCAGCAGCCAAGATCCCCTCCTAGCGGGAGACGAGCAGTACTTC.

CDR3 sequence reads: CATSRAGPGNGNQPQHF. CDR3 DNA: TGTGCCACCAGCAGAGCCGGTCCGGGGAATGGCAATCAGCCCCAGCATTTT. The chain combines TRBV15 with TRBJ1-5; D is uncertain. The CDR3 consists of 17 residues. Germline values: CDR1 LNHNV, CDR2 YYDKDF (reference sequence). V dropped 1 base and J dropped 2 bases, with 15 bases sitting between them.

The V gene is TRBV2, the J gene TRBJ2-7, with D possibly TRBD2 on 5 matching bases. Germline V lookup: CDR1 SNHLY, CDR2 FYNNEI. V lost 6 bases and J lost 7, with 16 bases in between. CDR3 length: 13 residues. DNA of the CDR3: TGTGCCAGCAGGGAGGATAATACCAAAGAGCAGTACTTC. This gives the protein CASREDNTKEQYF.

The table lists this clonotype with a few counts. Its ends do not fully match the called genes, so a read error is possible. The rearrangement joins TRBV7-7 to TRBJ2-1; D is perhaps TRBD1 or TRBD2 (5 bases each). Per germline, CDR1 SSHAT and CDR2 FNYEAQ (reference sequence). This CDR3 has 12 amino acids. The CDR3 here is CASRSRDGEQFF. The CDR3 region has the DNA TGTGCTAGCAGATCTCGGGACGGCGAGCAGTTCTTC.

This clonotype came up many times. This chain connects TRBV30 to TRBJ2-1, with TRBD2 matching 11 bases. V trimming: 3 bases; J trimming: 9 bases; junction bases outside the gene matches: 10. CDR3 length equals 15 residues. Germline V gives CDR1 GTSNPN, CDR2 SVGIG (reference sequence). The CDR3 spells CAWRILAGGSSEQFF. CDR3 DNA sequence: TGTGCCTGGAGAATTCTAGCGGGAGGTAGTAGTGAGCAGTTCTTC.

This clonotype occurred many times. CDR3 protein: CASSQALAGGTDTQYF. The CDR3 DNA is TGTGCCAGCAGCCAAGCCCTAGCGGGAGGTACAGATACGCAGTATTTT. The chain carries TRBV3-1 and TRBJ2-3; 11 bases agree with TRBD2. Germline values: CDR1 LGHDT, CDR2 YNNKEL (reference sequence). Trimming took 1 base from V and 3 from J; bases not matched to a gene: 3. This CDR3 comprises 16 residues.

This clonotype was found many times. The chain uses TRBV29-1 and TRBJ1-2; D possibly corresponds to TRBD1 (5 bases). CDR3 length: 14 residues. The germline V gene encodes CDR1 SQVTM and CDR2 ANQGSEA. The V gene lost 6 bases and the J gene lost 7 bases, with 21 bases spanning the gap. CDR3 DNA: TGCAGCGTGAGATTACAGGAGGCGGGGGGTGGCTACACCTTC. Its translation is CSVRLQEAGGGYTF.

This clonotype was detected ten times or more. The V gene is TRBV19, the J gene TRBJ2-3; TRBD1 agrees at 9 bases. The V and J ends lost 1 base and 2 bases, in that order; junction bases with no gene match: 7. The CDR3 is 17 residues long. Germline V gene lookup returns CDR1 LNHDA and CDR2 SQIVND (reference sequence). Here the CDR3 DNA reads TGTGCCAGTAGTATAGGAGGGGGACAGGGATCCACAGATACGCAGTATTTT. Its protein product is CASSIGGGQGSTDTQYF. Complete variable domain (other parts from reference TRBV19 and TRBJ2-3): DGGITQSPKYLFRKEGQNVTLSCEQNLNHDAMYWYRQDPGQGLRLIYYSQIVNDFQKGDIAEGYSVSREKKESFPLTVTSAQKNPTAFYLCASSIGGGQGSTDTQYFGPGTRLTVL.

The chain is built from TRBV6-1 and TRBJ2-2, with TRBD2 identical over 8 bases. The CDR3 loop spans 13 amino acids. V was pared by 5 bases and J by 5 bases, with 1 base of the junction left unmatched. Germline V lookup: CDR1 MNHNS, CDR2 SASEGT. In nucleotides, the CDR3 is TGTGCCAGCAGTCAGCGGGAGACCGGGGAGCTGTTTTTT. The encoded protein is CASSQRETGELFF.

With respect to this clonotype: The junction does not match germline at one end; this may be a read error. V is TRBV7-7 and J is TRBJ2-1, with TRBD1 identical over 7 bases. This CDR3 has 14 residues. Looked up from germline, CDR1 is SSHAT and CDR2 is FNYEAQ (reference sequence). CDR3 protein: CASSPPTGAGEQFF. The CDR3 bases are TGTGCTAGCAGTCCCCCAACAGGGGCGGGTGAGCAGTTCTTC.

In this sample, this clonotype turned up many times. The CDR3 loop reads CASSLGYTNNEQFF. The CDR3 DNA follows: TGTGCCAGCAGCTTAGGTTATACTAACAATGAGCAGTTCTTC. The chain uses TRBV13 and TRBJ2-1; D not certain. There are 14 residues in the CDR3. Trimming stripped 0 bases from V and 5 bases from J, with 8 bases between. Germline CDR1 reads PRHDT; CDR2 reads FYEKMQ (reference sequence).

V usage is TRBV6-2 or TRBV6-3 and J usage is TRBJ2-5; 9 positions match TRBD1. Trimming took 8 bases from V and 4 from J; bases not matched to a gene: 11. This CDR3 is built from 15 residues. Germline V gene lookup returns CDR1 MNHEY and CDR2 SVGEGT. The CDR3 coding sequence is TGTGCCAGCGTAATCCGGACAGGGGCCGGAGAGACCCAGTACTTC. Encoded protein: CASVIRTGAGETQYF.

The V gene is TRBV5-1, the J gene TRBJ2-7, with TRBD2 matching 9 bases. V was pared by 4 bases and J by 0 bases, with 11 bases of the junction left unmatched. The CDR3 covers 17 residues. Germline-derived CDR1 and CDR2 are SGHRS and YFSETQ. The CDR3 region is CASSPRTSVRISYEQYF. The CDR3, as DNA: TGCGCCAGCAGCCCTAGGACTAGCGTCAGGATCTCCTACGAGCAGTACTTC.